These 9 T cell receptor beta chains originate from one sample sequenced in a study of CD8 T cells in ankylosing spondylitis. One entry per CDR3 protein results from TCRdb running MiXCR on the 5' RACE reads. The data hold about 160,000 distinct CDR3 sequences, with around 19% observed a single time. Input material: blood, either unsorted or a sorted T cell fraction (not recorded which). The receptors were gathered from a male donor with ankylosing spondylitis or in good health (not recorded which).

In its sample, this clonotype was seen a few times. The chain has TRBV28 and TRBJ2-7, with TRBD1 identical over 9 bases. Germline V CDR1 and CDR2: MDHEN, SYDVKM. The junction had 11 bases not matched to a gene; V was cut back by 6 bases and J by 2 bases. The CDR3 has 16 amino acids. CDR3 coding DNA: TGTGCCAGCAGATCCCCTTCCGGGACAGGGCCCTACGAGCAGTACTTC. Protein sequence: CASRSPSGTGPYEQYF.

This clonotype was counted at least ten times. The chain couples TRBV5-1 to TRBJ2-2, with TRBD1 matching 12 bases. The CDR3 totals 15 residues. Germline V gene data show CDR1 as SGHRS and CDR2 as YFSETQ. Losses at the gene ends were 3 bases for V and 6 bases for J; bases not matched to a gene: 3. The CDR3 loop is CASSSGTGGAGELFF. The CDR3 coding sequence is TGCGCCAGCAGCTCCGGGACAGGGGGCGCCGGGGAGCTGTTTTTT. Full variable domain (outside the CDR3, taken from reference TRBV5-1 and TRBJ2-2): KAGVTQTPRYLIKTRGQQVTLSCSPISGHRSVSWYQQTPGQGLQFLFEYFSETQRNKGNFPGRFSGRQFSNSRSEMNVSTLELGDSALYLCASSSGTGGAGELFFGEGSRLTVL.

This rearrangement joins TRBV24-1 to TRBJ2-1; D ambiguous. V dropped 6 bases and J dropped 8 bases, with 16 bases sitting between them. Germline CDR1 KGHDR, CDR2 SFDVKD. The CDR3 loop spans 14 amino acids. The CDR3 region is CATSPRSAMDEQFF. The CDR3 nucleotides are TGTGCCACCAGTCCCCGGTCCGCCATGGATGAGCAGTTCTTC.

This clonotype was observed a few times. The chain couples TRBV12-3 or TRBV12-4 to TRBJ2-1; D is possibly TRBD1 (8 bases). Trimming took off 7 bases at V and 4 bases at J, with 20 bases between the two ends. There are 16 residues in the CDR3. The CDR3 DNA is TGTGCCAGCACCATCGGACAGGGAGGGACTTACAATGAGCAGTTCTTC. Its protein is CASTIGQGGTYNEQFF.

The chain couples TRBV27 to TRBJ2-7, with 11 bases fitting TRBD2. V dropped 5 bases and J dropped 7; count of bases not matched to a gene: 16. Germline assignment: CDR1 MNHEY and CDR2 SMNVEV (reference sequence). The CDR3 has 17 amino acids. The CDR3 region is CASSGLAGSSSTGEQYF. The DNA for the CDR3 is TGTGCCAGCAGTGGACTAGCGGGTTCCTCCAGTACGGGGGAGCAGTACTTC.

In its sample, this clonotype was seen a few times. V and J are TRBV10-3 and TRBJ1-5; perhaps TRBD1 as D (5 bases). V lost 4 bases and J lost 0, with 7 bases in between. This CDR3 spans 14 amino acids. The germline V gene encodes CDR1 ENHRY and CDR2 SYGVKD. This CDR3 reads CAISGGDSNQPQHF. The CDR3 DNA reads as TGTGCCATCAGTGGGGGGGATAGCAATCAGCCCCAGCATTTT.

Note on this clonotype: This may arise from a read error, as a much more abundant clone is one base away. This chain connects TRBV5-1 to TRBJ1-6, with 8 bases that match TRBD1. CDR1 and CDR2 (germline): SGHRS, YFSETQ. CDR3 length equals 16 residues. The ends lost 4 bases at V and 9 bases at J; junction bases unmatched: 12. The chain's CDR3 is CASSPGQGGVISPLHF. The CDR3 region has the DNA TGCGCCAGCAGCCCCGGACAGGGAGGCGTGATTTCACCCCTCCACTTT.

This clonotype showed up many times. The chain employs TRBV5-1 and TRBJ2-7; D is ambiguous. CDR1 is SGHRS, CDR2 YFSETQ, per germline. V lost 0 bases, J lost 0 bases, and 7 bases lay in between. The CDR3 extends over 14 amino acids. CDR3 sequence reads: CASSLGPNSYEQYF. Written as DNA, the CDR3 is TGCGCCAGCAGCTTGGGTCCTAACTCCTACGAGCAGTACTTC.

This clonotype came up many times. The rearrangement joins TRBV11-1 to TRBJ1-2; D might be TRBD1 (6 bases). V lost 5 bases, J lost 1 base, and 8 bases lay in between. Germline CDR1 reads SGHAT; CDR2 reads FQDESV (reference sequence). The CDR3 contains 13 residues. CDR3 residues: CASSPDSNYGYTF. The CDR3, as DNA: TGTGCCAGCAGCCCGGACAGTAACTATGGCTACACCTTC.